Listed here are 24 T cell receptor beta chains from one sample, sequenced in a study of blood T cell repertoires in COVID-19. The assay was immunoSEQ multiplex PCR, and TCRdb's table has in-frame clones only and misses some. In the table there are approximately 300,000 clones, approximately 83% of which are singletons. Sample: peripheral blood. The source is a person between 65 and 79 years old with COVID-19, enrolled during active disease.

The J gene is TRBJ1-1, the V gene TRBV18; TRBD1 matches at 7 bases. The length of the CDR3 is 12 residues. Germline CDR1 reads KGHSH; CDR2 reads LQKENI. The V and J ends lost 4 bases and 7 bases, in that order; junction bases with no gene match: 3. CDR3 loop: CASSLRDSEAFF. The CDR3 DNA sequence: TGTGCCAGCTCACTAAGGGACAGTGAAGCTTTCTTT.

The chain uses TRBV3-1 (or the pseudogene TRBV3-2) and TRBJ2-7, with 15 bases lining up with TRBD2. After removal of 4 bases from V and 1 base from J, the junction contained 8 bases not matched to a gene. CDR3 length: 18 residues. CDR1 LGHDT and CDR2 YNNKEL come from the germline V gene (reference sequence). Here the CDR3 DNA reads TGTGCCAGCAGCCCCCGGACTAGCGGGAGGGTTAGATCCTACGAGCAGTACTTC. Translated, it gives CASSPRTSGRVRSYEQYF.

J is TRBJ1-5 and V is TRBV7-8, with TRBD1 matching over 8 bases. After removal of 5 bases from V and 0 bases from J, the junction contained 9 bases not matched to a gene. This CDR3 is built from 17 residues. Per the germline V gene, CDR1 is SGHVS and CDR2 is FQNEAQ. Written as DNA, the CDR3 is TGTGCCAGCAGCCTCGGACAGGGCCTGTATAGCAATCAGCCCCAGCATTTT. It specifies CASSLGQGLYSNQPQHF.

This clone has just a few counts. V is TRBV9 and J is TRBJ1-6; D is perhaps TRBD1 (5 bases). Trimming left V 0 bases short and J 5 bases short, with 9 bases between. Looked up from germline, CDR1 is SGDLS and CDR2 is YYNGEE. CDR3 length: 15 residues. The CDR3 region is CASSVVSGNNSPLHF. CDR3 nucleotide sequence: TGTGCCAGCAGCGTAGTGTCAGGGAATAATTCACCCCTCCACTTT.

The CDR3 nucleotides are TGTGCCAGCAGTGAAGGAGGAATCCAGCCCCAGCATTTT. This codes for CASSEGGIQPQHF. The chain couples TRBV6-1 to TRBJ1-5; no definite D call. Germline V gene data show CDR1 as MNHNS and CDR2 as SASEGT. V lost 1 base and J 7 bases, leaving 8 bases between the germline ends. The CDR3 is 13 residues long.

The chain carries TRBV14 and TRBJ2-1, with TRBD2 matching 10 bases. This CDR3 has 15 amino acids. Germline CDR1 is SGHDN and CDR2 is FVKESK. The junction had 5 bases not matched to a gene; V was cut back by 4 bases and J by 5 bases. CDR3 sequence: CASSPRTSGHNEQFF. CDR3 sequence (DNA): TGTGCCAGCAGCCCTCGGACTAGCGGACACAATGAGCAGTTCTTC.

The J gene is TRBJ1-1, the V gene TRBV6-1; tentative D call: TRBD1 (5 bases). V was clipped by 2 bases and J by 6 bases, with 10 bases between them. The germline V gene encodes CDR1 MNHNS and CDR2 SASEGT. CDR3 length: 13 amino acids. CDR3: CASSERGEAEAFF. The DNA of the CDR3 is TGTGCCAGCAGTGAAAGGGGCGAAGCTGAAGCTTTCTTT.

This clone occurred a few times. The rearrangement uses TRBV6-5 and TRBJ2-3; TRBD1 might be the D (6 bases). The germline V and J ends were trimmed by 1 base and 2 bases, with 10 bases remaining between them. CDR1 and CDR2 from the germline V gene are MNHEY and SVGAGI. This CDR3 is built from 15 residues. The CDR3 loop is CASSYFGQYTDTQYF. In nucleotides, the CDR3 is TGTGCCAGCAGTTACTTCGGACAGTACACAGATACGCAGTATTTT.

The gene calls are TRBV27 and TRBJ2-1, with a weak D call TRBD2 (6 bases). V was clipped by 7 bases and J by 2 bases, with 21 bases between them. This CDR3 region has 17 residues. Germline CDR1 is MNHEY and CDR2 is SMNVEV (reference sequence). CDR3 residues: CASTPRTGSATYNEQFF. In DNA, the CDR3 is TGTGCCAGCACCCCTAGGACCGGGAGCGCCACCTACAATGAGCAGTTCTTC.

CDR3 protein: CASRPWGGETQYF. Written as DNA, the CDR3 is TGTGCCAGCAGACCGTGGGGGGGAGAGACCCAGTACTTC. The chain has TRBV5-6 and TRBJ2-5, with TRBD2 identical over 7 bases. From germline, CDR1 is SGHDT and CDR2 YYEEEE. The V segment lost 5 bases and the J segment 4 bases; nucleotides outside the gene matches: 5. The CDR3 runs to 13 residues.

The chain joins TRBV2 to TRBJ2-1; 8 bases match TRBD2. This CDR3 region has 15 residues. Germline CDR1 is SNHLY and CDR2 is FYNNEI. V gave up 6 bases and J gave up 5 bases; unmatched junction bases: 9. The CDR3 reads CASRQEREPHNEQFF. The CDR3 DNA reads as TGTGCCAGCAGACAAGAGCGGGAGCCTCACAATGAGCAGTTCTTC.

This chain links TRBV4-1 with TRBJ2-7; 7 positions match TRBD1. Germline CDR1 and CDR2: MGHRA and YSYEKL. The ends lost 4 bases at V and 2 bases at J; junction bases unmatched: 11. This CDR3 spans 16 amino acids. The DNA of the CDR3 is TGCGCCAGCAGCCGAGTCATAACAGGGGCCACCTACGAGCAGTACTTC. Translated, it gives CASSRVITGATYEQYF.

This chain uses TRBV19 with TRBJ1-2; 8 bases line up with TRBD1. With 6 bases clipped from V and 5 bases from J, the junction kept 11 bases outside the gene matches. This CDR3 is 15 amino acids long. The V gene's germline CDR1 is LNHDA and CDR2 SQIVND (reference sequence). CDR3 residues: CASSRDRGTVYGYTF. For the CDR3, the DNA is TGTGCCAGTAGCCGTGACAGGGGCACAGTTTATGGCTACACCTTC.

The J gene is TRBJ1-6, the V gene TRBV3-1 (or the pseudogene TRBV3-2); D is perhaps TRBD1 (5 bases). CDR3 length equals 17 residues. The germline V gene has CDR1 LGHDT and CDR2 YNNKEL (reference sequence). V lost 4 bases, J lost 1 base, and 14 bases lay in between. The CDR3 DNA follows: TGTGCCAGCAGCCCCTCGGCGACAGTTTCCTATAATTCACCCCTCCACTTT. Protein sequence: CASSPSATVSYNSPLHF.

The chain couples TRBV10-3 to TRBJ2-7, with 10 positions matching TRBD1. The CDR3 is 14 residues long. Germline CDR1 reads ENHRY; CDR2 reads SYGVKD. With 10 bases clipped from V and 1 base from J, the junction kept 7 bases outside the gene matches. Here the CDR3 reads CASGVGQGSYEQYF. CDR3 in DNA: TGTGCCAGTGGGGTGGGACAGGGGTCCTACGAGCAGTACTTC.

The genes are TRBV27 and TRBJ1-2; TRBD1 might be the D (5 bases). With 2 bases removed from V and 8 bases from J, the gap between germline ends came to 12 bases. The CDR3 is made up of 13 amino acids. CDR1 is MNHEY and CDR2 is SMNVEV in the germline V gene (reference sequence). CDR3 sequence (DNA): TGTGCCAGCAGTTTACGGGCGGGACGGGGCTACACCTTC. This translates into CASSLRAGRGYTF.

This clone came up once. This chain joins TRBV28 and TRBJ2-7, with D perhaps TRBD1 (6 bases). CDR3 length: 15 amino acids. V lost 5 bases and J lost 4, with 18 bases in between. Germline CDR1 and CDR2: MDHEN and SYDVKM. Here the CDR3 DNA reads TGTGCCAGCAGTGACCAAACAGGGTCAAGGTACGAGCAGTACTTC. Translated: CASSDQTGSRYEQYF.

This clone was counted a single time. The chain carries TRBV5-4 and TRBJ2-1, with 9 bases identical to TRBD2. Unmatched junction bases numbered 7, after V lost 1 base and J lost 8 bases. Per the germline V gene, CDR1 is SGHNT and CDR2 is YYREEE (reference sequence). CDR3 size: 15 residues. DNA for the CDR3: TGTGCCAGCAGCTTGCGCGGGGGACTAGCCCATGAGCAGTTCTTC. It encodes CASSLRGGLAHEQFF.

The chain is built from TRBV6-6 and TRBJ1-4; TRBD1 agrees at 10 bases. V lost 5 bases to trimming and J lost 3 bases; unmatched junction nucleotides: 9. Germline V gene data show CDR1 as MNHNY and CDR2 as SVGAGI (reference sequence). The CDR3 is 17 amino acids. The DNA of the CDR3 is TGTGCCAGCAGTCGACAGGGGGCGTCTAGATCTAATGAAAAACTGTTTTTT. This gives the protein CASSRQGASRSNEKLFF.

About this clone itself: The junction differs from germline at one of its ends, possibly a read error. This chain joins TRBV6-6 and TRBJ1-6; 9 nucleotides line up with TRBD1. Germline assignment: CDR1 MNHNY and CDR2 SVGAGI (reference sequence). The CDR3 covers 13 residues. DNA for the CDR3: TGTGCCGGCAGGACAGGGGAGCGGGGACCCCTCCACTTT. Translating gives CAGRTGERGPLHF.

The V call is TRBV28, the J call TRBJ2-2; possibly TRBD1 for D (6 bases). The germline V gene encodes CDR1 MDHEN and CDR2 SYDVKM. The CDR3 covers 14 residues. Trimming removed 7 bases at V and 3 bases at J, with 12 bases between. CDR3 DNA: TGTGCCAGCACCAGGGACACCGACACCGGGGAGCTGTTTTTT. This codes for CASTRDTDTGELFF.

DNA of the CDR3: TGTGCCAGCAGACCTCATTCAGGGGGCCTCACTGAAGCTTTCTTT. Translating it yields CASRPHSGGLTEAFF. The J gene is TRBJ1-1, the V gene TRBV6-5; TRBD1 matches 8 bases. This CDR3 region has 15 residues. The ends lost 6 bases at V and 4 bases at J; junction bases unmatched: 10. Germline V gene sequence: CDR1 MNHEY, CDR2 SVGAGI.

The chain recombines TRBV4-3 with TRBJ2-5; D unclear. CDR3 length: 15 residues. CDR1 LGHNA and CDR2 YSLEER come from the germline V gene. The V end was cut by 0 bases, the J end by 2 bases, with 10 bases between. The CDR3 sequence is CASSQDRTVQETQYF. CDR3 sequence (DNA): TGCGCCAGCAGCCAAGATCGAACAGTACAAGAGACCCAGTACTTC.

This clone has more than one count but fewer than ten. The CDR3 DNA reads as TGTGCCACCAGCAGGGGACCGGGACAGGGGGTGGATCAGCCCCAGCATTTT. Amino acid sequence: CATSRGPGQGVDQPQHF. V gene TRBV15 combines with J gene TRBJ1-5; 11 bases align to TRBD1. V lost 3 bases, J lost 5 bases, and 9 bases stayed unmatched. There are 17 residues in the CDR3. Germline loops: CDR1 LNHNV, CDR2 YYDKDF (reference sequence).